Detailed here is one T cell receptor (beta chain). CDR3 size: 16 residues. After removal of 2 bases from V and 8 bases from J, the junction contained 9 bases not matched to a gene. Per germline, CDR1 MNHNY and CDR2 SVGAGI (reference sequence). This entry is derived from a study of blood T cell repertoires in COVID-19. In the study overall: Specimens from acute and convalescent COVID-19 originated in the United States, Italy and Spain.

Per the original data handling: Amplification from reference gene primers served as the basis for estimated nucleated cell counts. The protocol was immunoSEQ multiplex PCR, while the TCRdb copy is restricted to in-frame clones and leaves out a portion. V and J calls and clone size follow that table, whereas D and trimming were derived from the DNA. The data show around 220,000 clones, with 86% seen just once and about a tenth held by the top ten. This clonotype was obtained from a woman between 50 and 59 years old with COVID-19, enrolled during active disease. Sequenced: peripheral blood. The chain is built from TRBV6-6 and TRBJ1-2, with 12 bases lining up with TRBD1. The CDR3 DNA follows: TGTGCCAGCAGTTACACCATCGGGACAGGGGGCCGGGGCTACACCTTC. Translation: CASSYTIGTGGRGYTF.